The 30 T cell receptor beta chains presented below share a single source sample, sequenced in a study of HIV-infected patients and healthy controls. Follow-up blood was drawn about 14 weeks, roughly three months, after antiretroviral therapy began. All unsorted peripheral T cells were captured because whole blood was used without fractionation. cDNA was made from around 0.45 ug RNA using alpha and beta constant primers. Using multiplexing indices, alpha and beta chain libraries were generated apart by chain-specific third strand synthesis. Each CDR3 protein is one row after TCRdb ran MiXCR on the 5' RACE reads. The repertoire consists of over 8,000 distinct CDR3 sequences, with 5.5% to 7% occurring once and the leading ten covering roughly 28%. Material: blood, obtained during antiretroviral therapy. These receptor sequences come from an adult with HIV infection. The donor label of this sample is uncertain.

At least ten counts were recorded for this clonotype. The CDR3 coding sequence is TGCAGCGTCGAAACAGGGGGTGGTACTGAAGCTTTCTTT. It codes for CSVETGGGTEAFF. The chain links TRBV29-1 to TRBJ1-1; 8 bases align to TRBD1. The CDR3 is 13 residues long. V was clipped by 6 bases and J by 5 bases; unmatched bases: 8. Germline assignment: CDR1 SQVTM and CDR2 ANQGSEA.

The genes are TRBV7-3 and TRBJ2-2; 12 nucleotides agree with TRBD2. The CDR3 runs to 14 residues. Germline V gives CDR1 SGHTA, CDR2 FQGTGA. J lost 6 bases, V lost 6 bases, and 2 bases had no gene match. The CDR3, as DNA: TGTGCCAGCAGTCCTAGCGGGGGGGCCGGGGAGCTGTTTTTT. Protein product: CASSPSGGAGELFF.

This clonotype was seen many times. The genes are TRBV9 and TRBJ1-1, with unresolved D. The germline CDR1 and CDR2 sequences are SGDLS and YYNGEE. The CDR3 has 14 amino acids. Trimming removed 1 base at V and 2 bases at J, with 9 bases between. The CDR3 sequence is CASSVYPFNTEAFF. In DNA form, the CDR3 reads TGTGCCAGCAGCGTATACCCCTTTAACACTGAAGCTTTCTTT.

This clonotype occurred many times. The rearrangement joins TRBV7-9 to TRBJ2-3; perhaps TRBD2 as D (6 bases). The CDR3 totals 18 residues. CDR1 is SEHNR and CDR2 is FQNEAQ in the germline V gene (reference sequence). Trimming removed 1 base from V and 1 base from J, with 18 bases in between. CDR3 loop: CASSLDRQAGFGTDTQYF. The CDR3 coding sequence is TGTGCCAGCAGCTTAGATCGGCAGGCGGGGTTTGGCACAGATACGCAGTATTTT.

By frequency in the sample, this clonotype is medium-sized (0.01 to 0.1%). This chain links TRBV11-2 with TRBJ2-1; the D is unclear. There are 12 residues in the CDR3. Germline V gives CDR1 SGHAT, CDR2 FQNNGV. V shed 5 bases and J shed 3 bases, with 5 bases lying between them. The CDR3 is CASSRDYNEQFF. The CDR3 nucleotides read TGTGCCAGCAGCAGGGACTACAATGAGCAGTTCTTC. The complete variable domain, with remaining parts taken from reference TRBV11-2 and TRBJ2-1, reads EAGVAQSPRYKIIEKRQSVAFWCNPISGHATLYWYQQILGQGPKLLIQFQNNGVVDDSQLPKDRFSAERLKGVDSTLKIQPAKLEDSAVYLCASSRDYNEQFFGPGTRLTVL.

This clonotype was counted once. V gene TRBV6-5 combines with J gene TRBJ2-7; D assignment may be TRBD1 or TRBD2 (5 bases each). Trimming pared 8 bases from V and 1 base from J, leaving 18 bases between. Germline CDR1 MNHEY, CDR2 SVGAGI. The CDR3 spans 15 residues. The CDR3 sequence: CASVGTRAGSYEQYF. CDR3 bases: TGTGCCAGCGTGGGGACGCGGGCTGGTTCCTACGAGCAGTACTTC.

There are many counts of this clonotype. The CDR3 coding sequence is TGCAGCGTCAGGACTAGCGGGAATTACGAGCAGTACTTC. Protein: CSVRTSGNYEQYF. The chain couples TRBV29-1 to TRBJ2-7; 12 bases agree with TRBD2. V lost 6 bases to trimming and J lost 4 bases; unmatched junction nucleotides: 4. CDR1 is SQVTM, CDR2 ANQGSEA, per germline. This CDR3 is built from 13 residues.

The V and J genes are TRBV28 and TRBJ1-1; D remains ambiguous. Germline V gene lookup returns CDR1 MDHEN and CDR2 SYDVKM. Trimming removed 2 bases from V and 7 bases from J, with 2 bases in between. The CDR3 runs 10 residues. The CDR3 region has the DNA TGTGCCAGCAGTTTAGGTGAAGCTTTCTTT. This sequence encodes CASSLGEAFF.

Only one count was recorded for this clonotype. The chain couples TRBV7-2 to TRBJ2-5; no definite D call. This CDR3 is 14 amino acids long. CDR1 and CDR2 (germline): SGHTA, FQGNSA. V was pared by 5 bases and J by 5 bases, with 15 bases between. In DNA, the CDR3 is TGTGCCAGCAGCCCGTCGAGGTCACCGGAGACCCAGTACTTC. Translated, it gives CASSPSRSPETQYF.

This clonotype was detected many times. This chain's CDR3 is CASSLLGQGGMNTEAFF. In DNA form, the CDR3 reads TGTGCCAGCAGTTTATTAGGCCAGGGCGGCATGAACACTGAAGCTTTCTTT. This rearrangement joins TRBV27 to TRBJ1-1, with D maybe TRBD1 (5 bases). CDR1 and CDR2 from the germline V gene are MNHEY and SMNVEV (reference sequence). The CDR3 length is 17 residues. Deletions cut 1 base from V and 0 bases from J, with 15 bases between.

Relative to its sample, this clonotype is medium-sized (0.01 to 0.1%). The CDR3 DNA follows: TGTGCCAGCGCAACGGGTCTGACATTACAAGAGACCCAGTACTTC. It encodes CASATGLTLQETQYF. This sequence joins TRBV7-2 and TRBJ2-5, with unresolved D. The ends were cut back, 8 bases at V and 2 bases at J, with 18 bases in the middle. Per germline, CDR1 SGHTA and CDR2 FQGNSA. There are 15 residues in the CDR3.

This clonotype was observed at least ten times. The chain employs TRBV12-3 or TRBV12-4 and TRBJ2-1; the D gene is possibly TRBD1 (5 bases). The length of the CDR3 is 11 residues. Trimming took off 2 bases at V and 12 bases at J, with 8 bases between the two ends. CDR3 in amino acids: CASSLQGWQFF. CDR3 DNA sequence: TGTGCCAGCAGTTTACAGGGTTGGCAGTTCTTC.

This clonotype was seen repeatedly, ten times or more. CDR3 sequence (DNA): TGTGCCAGCAGTTACACGGGACAGGGTAATTCACCCCTCCACTTT. Amino acid sequence: CASSYTGQGNSPLHF. The rearrangement links TRBV6-5 to TRBJ1-6, with 9 bases identical to TRBD1. This CDR3 has 15 residues. The germline CDR1 and CDR2 sequences are MNHEY and SVGAGI. V dropped 2 bases and J dropped 6; count of bases not matched to a gene: 2.

The CDR3 reads CASSQTGIHGYTF. The DNA for the CDR3 is TGTGCCAGCAGCCAAACAGGCATACATGGCTACACCTTC. V gene TRBV5-6 combines with J gene TRBJ1-2, with D tentatively TRBD1 (5 bases). Trimming shortened V by 4 bases and J by 6 bases, and 13 bases separated the two germline ends. Germline-derived CDR1 and CDR2 are SGHDT and YYEEEE. This CDR3 region has 13 residues.

There are many counts of this clonotype. The chain employs TRBV4-1 and TRBJ2-1; no definite D call. The CDR3 is 11 amino acids. V lost 6 bases to trimming and J lost 8 bases, with 8 bases between them. CDR1 and CDR2 from the germline V gene are MGHRA and YSYEKL. The CDR3 is CASRSQDEQFF. The CDR3 nucleotides are TGCGCCAGCAGGTCCCAGGATGAGCAGTTCTTC.

The table lists this clonotype with a few counts. This chain joins TRBV19 and TRBJ2-6; 9 bases fit TRBD1. There are 17 residues in the CDR3. V lost 1 base and J lost 0; bases outside the gene matches: 1. Germline CDR1 reads LNHDA; CDR2 reads SQIVND (reference sequence). The CDR3 DNA is TGTGCCAGTAGTATAGGGACAGGGGACTCTGGGGCCAACGTCCTGACTTTC. It codes for CASSIGTGDSGANVLTF.

This clonotype has only a few counts. The gene calls are TRBV18 and TRBJ2-5, with D possibly TRBD1 on 5 matching bases. The V gene lost 3 bases and the J gene lost 2 bases, with 10 bases spanning the gap. CDR1 KGHSH and CDR2 LQKENI come from the germline V gene. This CDR3 has 14 residues. This CDR3 reads CASSPGQRQETQYF. Written as DNA, the CDR3 is TGTGCCAGCTCACCGGGGCAAAGGCAAGAGACCCAGTACTTC.

This clonotype turned up a few times. The chain combines TRBV18 with TRBJ2-7; TRBD2 matches at 7 bases. Germline V gene data show CDR1 as KGHSH and CDR2 as LQKENI. The CDR3 runs 14 residues. After removal of 8 bases from V and 5 bases from J, the junction contained 12 bases not matched to a gene. The CDR3 sequence is CASRSRGESDEQYF. Here the CDR3 DNA reads TGTGCCAGCCGGTCACGGGGGGAGTCAGACGAGCAGTACTTC. The full variable domain, with the rest looked up from reference TRBV18 and TRBJ2-7, is NAGVMQNPRHLVRRRGQEARLRCSPMKGHSHVYWYRQLPEEGLKFMVYLQKENIIDESGMPKERFSAEFPKEGPSILRIQQVVRGDSAAYFCASRSRGESDEQYFGPGTRLTVT.

Many counts were recorded for this clonotype. Written as DNA, the CDR3 is TGTGCCAGCAGGGAAGGACAGGGTAATAATTCACCCCTCCACTTT. It specifies CASREGQGNNSPLHF. The V call is TRBV6-5, the J call TRBJ1-6, with 8 bases that match TRBD1. CDR3 length equals 15 residues. CDR1 and CDR2 from the germline V gene are MNHEY and SVGAGI. V shed 6 bases, J shed 5 bases, and the junction held 6 bases outside the gene matches.

This clonotype was detected many times. V usage is TRBV7-2 and J usage is TRBJ1-2, with 7 bases identical to TRBD1. The V gene end was trimmed by 3 bases and the J gene end by 6 bases; junction bases not matched to a gene: 7. From germline, CDR1 is SGHTA and CDR2 FQGNSA. The CDR3 totals 14 residues. The CDR3 protein is CASSFLGGMDGYTF. CDR3 nucleotides: TGTGCCAGCAGCTTTCTAGGGGGCATGGATGGCTACACCTTC.

By frequency in the sample, this clonotype is medium-sized. V gene TRBV2 combines with J gene TRBJ2-3; TRBD1 or TRBD2 may be the D gene (5 bases each). Trimming removed 1 base from V and 2 bases from J, with 10 bases in between. The CDR3 consists of 15 residues. Germline assignment: CDR1 SNHLY and CDR2 FYNNEI. The DNA of the CDR3 is TGTGCCAGCAGTGAAGAGAGGGGCTACACAGATACGCAGTATTTT. Encoded protein: CASSEERGYTDTQYF.

This clonotype was counted many times. In nucleotides, the CDR3 is TGTGCCTGGAGTGTACGTGGAACCGGGGAGCTGTTTTTT. Amino acids: CAWSVRGTGELFF. V gene TRBV30 combines with J gene TRBJ2-2; the D is unclear. Trimming shortened V by 0 bases and J by 5 bases, and 7 bases separated the two germline ends. The CDR3 sequence is 13 residues long. Germline V gene lookup returns CDR1 GTSNPN and CDR2 SVGIG (reference sequence).

Ten or more counts support this clonotype. The genes are TRBV25-1 and TRBJ1-6; D might be TRBD1 (5 bases). Germline V gene lookup returns CDR1 MGHDK and CDR2 SYGVNS. Trimming removed 5 bases from V and 7 bases from J, with 9 bases in between. The CDR3 length is 13 residues. CDR3 nucleotides: TGTGCCAGCAGTCCGGGGGTAAATTCACCCCTCCACTTT. Its translation: CASSPGVNSPLHF.

This clonotype was counted at least ten times. The V and J genes are TRBV7-9 and TRBJ2-7; D ambiguous. The germline CDR1 and CDR2 sequences are SEHNR and FQNEAQ (reference sequence). This CDR3 spans 15 amino acids. V was cut by 1 base and J by 0 bases, with 10 bases left in between. DNA of the CDR3: TGTGCCAGCAGCTTAGAGGAAGCTAGCTCCTACGAGCAGTACTTC. This encodes CASSLEEASSYEQYF. Full variable domain (rest looked up from reference TRBV7-9 and TRBJ2-7): DTGVSQNPRHKITKRGQNVTFRCDPISEHNRLYWYRQTLGQGPEFLTYFQNEAQLEKSRLLSDRFSAERPKGSFSTLEIQRTEQGDSAMYLCASSLEEASSYEQYFGPGTRLTVT.

The sample holds many counts of this clonotype. The chain links TRBV20-1 to TRBJ2-1; 10 nucleotides align to TRBD2. The CDR3 has 15 amino acids. The ends lost 1 base at V and 10 bases at J; junction bases unmatched: 10. Germline V gene sequence: CDR1 DFQATT, CDR2 SNEGSKA (reference sequence). The CDR3 is CSARGGNSGGNEQFF. CDR3 in DNA: TGCAGTGCTAGAGGGGGGAATAGCGGGGGGAACGAGCAGTTCTTC.

This clonotype came up many times. This CDR3 is CASSESIGICGNTIYF. In DNA, the CDR3 is TGCGCCAGCAGTGAGTCTATCGGGATCTGCGGAAACACCATATATTTT. The gene calls are TRBV10-1 and TRBJ1-3; D is ambiguous. The ends were cut back, 0 bases at V and 4 bases at J, with 13 bases in the middle. The CDR3 has 16 residues. From germline, CDR1 is WNHNN and CDR2 SYGVQD (reference sequence).

This clonotype is medium-sized by share. This chain uses TRBV29-1 with TRBJ2-7; D remains unclear. V was pared by 5 bases and J by 4 bases, with 9 bases between. CDR1 and CDR2 (germline): SQVTM, ANQGSEA. The CDR3 is 11 amino acids. The CDR3 region has the DNA TGCAGCGTTTCCAGTTCTTACGAGCAGTACTTC. Translated, it gives CSVSSSYEQYF.

By share of the sample, this clonotype is medium-sized. The gene calls are TRBV27 and TRBJ2-6; no reliable D call. V shed 0 bases and J shed 0 bases, with 9 bases lying between them. Germline-derived CDR1 and CDR2 are MNHEY and SMNVEV (reference sequence). The CDR3 has 17 residues. This CDR3 reads CASSLSLLSSGANVLTF. The CDR3, as DNA: TGTGCCAGCAGTTTATCTCTCTTAAGCTCTGGGGCCAACGTCCTGACTTTC.

By frequency in the sample, this clonotype is medium-sized. This chain connects TRBV20-1 to TRBJ1-2, with TRBD1 as a possible D gene (5 bases). The CDR3 has 13 residues. The ends were cut back, 3 bases at V and 4 bases at J, with 12 bases in the middle. CDR1 is DFQATT and CDR2 is SNEGSKA in the germline V gene (reference sequence). The CDR3 region has the DNA TGCAGTGCTAGCCCCTCGACAGCCTATGGCTACACCTTC. Encoded protein: CSASPSTAYGYTF.

This clonotype has a handful of counts. V usage is TRBV11-2 and J usage is TRBJ2-7; TRBD2 matches at 9 bases. The length of the CDR3 is 16 residues. Germline V gene sequence: CDR1 SGHAT, CDR2 FQNNGV. J lost 2 bases, V lost 7 bases, and 12 bases had no gene match. The CDR3, as DNA: TGTGCCAGCATCACCGCTGGGACTAGCCCTACCTACGAGCAGTACTTC. This codes for CASITAGTSPTYEQYF.